This is a list of T cell receptor beta chains from one sample in a study of neoadjuvant nivolumab and ipilimumab in lung cancer. Libraries were prepared by immunoSEQ multiplex PCR; TCRdb keeps only in-frame clonotypes and omits some of them. Among about 33,000 clones listed, approximately 92% were seen once. The sequences come from peripheral blood, collected after neoadjuvant nivolumab, alone or with ipilimumab, at or shortly before surgery. These receptors came from an adult with non-small cell lung cancer. The CDR3 runs from the conserved cysteine through the conserved F or W. The D gene is left open where the match is weak. Size tells how often a clone was seen (once, few, many) or the class of an expanded clone, and some rows leave it out.

V gene: TRBV6-1; clone size: NA; D gene: NA; J gene: TRBJ2-2; CDR3 DNA: TGTGCCAGCAGTGAATACCCCGGGGAGCTGTTTTTT; CDR3 protein: CASSEYPGELFF
V gene: TRBV2; clone size: once; D gene: NA; J gene: TRBJ2-5; CDR3 DNA: TGTGCCAGCAGGGAGGGATTCCAAGAGACCCAGTACTTC; CDR3 protein: CASREGFQETQYF
V gene: TRBV9; clone size: NA; D gene: TRBD1; J gene: TRBJ2-1; CDR3 DNA: TGTGCCAGCGGGAGCCCCTCCGGGACAGGGGTCACTCCCGAAACCAATGAGCAGTTCTTC; CDR3 protein: CASGSPSGTGVTPETNEQFF
V gene: TRBV11-2; clone size: few; D gene: NA; J gene: TRBJ1-2; CDR3 DNA: TGTGCCAGCAGCCCAGCTGGGGAATATGGCTACACCTTC; CDR3 protein: CASSPAGEYGYTF
V gene: TRBV9; clone size: once; D gene: TRBD1; J gene: TRBJ2-2; CDR3 DNA: TGTGCCAGCAGCGTAGGGCACAGGGGGATGTGGAGCACCGGGGAGCTGTTTTTT; CDR3 protein: CASSVGHRGMWSTGELFF
V gene: TRBV6-5; clone size: NA; D gene: TRBD1; J gene: TRBJ1-1; CDR3 DNA: TGTGCCAGCAGTTCGACAGGGTTGAACACTGAAGCTTTCTTT; CDR3 protein: CASSSTGLNTEAFF
V gene: TRBV11-2; clone size: NA; D gene: NA; J gene: TRBJ2-3; CDR3 DNA: TGTGCCAGCAGCCCCAGGGTCGGCGGGTGGGGGGCTAGCACAGATACGCAGTATTTT; CDR3 protein: CASSPRVGGWGASTDTQYF
V gene: TRBV7-7; clone size: NA; D gene: NA; J gene: TRBJ2-1; CDR3 DNA: TGTGCCAGCAGCTTAACGGAATTGGATGGCGATGAGCAGTTCTTC; CDR3 protein: CASSLTELDGDEQFF
V gene: TRBV4-1; clone size: NA; D gene: TRBD1; J gene: TRBJ2-7; CDR3 DNA: TGCGCCAGCAGCCAAGAGGACAGGGGAGTCCACGAGCAGTACTTC; CDR3 protein: CASSQEDRGVHEQYF
V gene: TRBV18; clone size: NA; D gene: NA; J gene: TRBJ1-4; CDR3 DNA: TGTGCCAGCTCCCGTGAGGGGGGTACAACTAATGAAAAACTGTTTTTT; CDR3 protein: CASSREGGTTNEKLFF